Following are 29 T cell receptor beta chains from one sample sequenced in a study of beta chain features in type 1 diabetes. Points from the study as a whole: When Type 1 diabetes patients were examined, their TCRB CDR3s proved moderately but significantly shorter in all four CD4+ subsets.

These receptors have no known antigen. The investigators reverse transcribed all of the isolated RNA, so they sequenced expressed TCRB transcripts. Clones were sequenced by immunoSEQ multiplex PCR, and TCRdb holds only the in-frame ones, with some missing. The sample carries more than 550,000 clones, about 14% recorded once. Sample: naive CD4+ T cells from blood. The receptors stem from a young man with type 1 diabetes.

This clone was picked up a small number of times. The chain uses TRBV30 and TRBJ1-5; D is uncertain. Germline assignment: CDR1 GTSNPN and CDR2 SVGIG (reference sequence). Trimming pared 1 base from V and 1 base from J, leaving 8 bases between. This CDR3 comprises 14 residues. The CDR3 sequence: CAWSAPVSNQPQHF. CDR3 nucleotides: TGTGCCTGGAGTGCCCCTGTGAGCAATCAGCCCCAGCATTTT. Full variable domain (outside the CDR3, taken from reference TRBV30 and TRBJ1-5): SQTIHQWPATLVQPVGSPLSLECTVEGTSNPNLYWYRQAAGRGLQLLFYSVGIGQISSEVPQNLSASRPQDRQFILSSKKLLLSDSGFYLCAWSAPVSNQPQHFGDGTRLSIL.

The chain joins TRBV19 to TRBJ2-1; the match to TRBD1 covers 10 bases. Trimming removed 5 bases from V and 6 bases from J; junction bases left unmatched: 7. This CDR3 comprises 15 residues. The germline CDR1 and CDR2 sequences are LNHDA and SQIVND (reference sequence). The CDR3: CASSADRGRVNEQFF. The CDR3 coding sequence is TGTGCCAGTAGTGCCGACAGGGGGCGGGTCAATGAGCAGTTCTTC.

The chain couples TRBV9 to TRBJ2-2; no clear D. The CDR3 has 13 amino acids. Germline V gives CDR1 SGDLS, CDR2 YYNGEE. V shed 1 base and J shed 6 bases, with 7 bases lying between them. CDR3 DNA sequence: TGTGCCAGCAGCGTATCGGAGCCCGGGGAGCTGTTTTTT. Translated: CASSVSEPGELFF.

CDR3 protein: CAISETQAGGYTF. CDR3 nucleotide sequence: TGTGCCATCAGTGAGACGCAGGCTGGAGGCTACACCTTC. This sequence joins TRBV10-3 and TRBJ1-2; D not resolved. This CDR3 contains 13 residues. Germline lookup yields CDR1 ENHRY and CDR2 SYGVKD. V was clipped by 2 bases and J by 8 bases, with 12 bases between them.

The rearrangement links TRBV6-5 to TRBJ2-3; TRBD2 aligns across 11 bases. CDR1 and CDR2 (germline): MNHEY, SVGAGI. V shed 5 bases and J 0 bases; nucleotides not matched to a gene: 1. The CDR3 length is 15 residues. The CDR3 bases are TGTGCCAGCAGTACTAGCGGGGGAAGCACAGATACGCAGTATTTT. It specifies CASSTSGGSTDTQYF.

This chain joins TRBV9 and TRBJ1-3, with D possibly matching TRBD1 (6 bases). This CDR3 contains 14 residues. Trimming took off 5 bases at V and 1 base at J, with 10 bases between the two ends. Germline values: CDR1 SGDLS, CDR2 YYNGEE. As DNA, the CDR3 is TGTGCCAGCAGTACTGGGACATCTGGAAACACCATATATTTT. Its translation: CASSTGTSGNTIYF.

This chain uses TRBV4-1 with TRBJ1-5; D is uncertain. This CDR3 region has 17 residues. Germline V gives CDR1 MGHRA, CDR2 YSYEKL. V was pared by 0 bases and J by 2 bases, with 14 bases between. Written as DNA, the CDR3 is TGCGCCAGCAGCCAAGATGGTAGGCGTGGGGGCAATCAGCCCCAGCATTTT. It specifies CASSQDGRRGGNQPQHF.

This clone has only a few counts. This chain links TRBV30 with TRBJ2-7; the match to TRBD1 covers 8 bases. This CDR3 comprises 16 residues. V gave up 1 base and J gave up 1 base; unmatched junction bases: 9. The germline gives CDR1 GTSNPN, CDR2 SVGIG (reference sequence). CDR3 loop: CAWSEWQGTGSYEQYF. The CDR3 DNA is TGTGCCTGGAGTGAGTGGCAGGGGACAGGTTCCTACGAGCAGTACTTC.

The rearrangement links TRBV7-6 to TRBJ1-6, with a weak D call TRBD1 (5 bases). Germline V gene data show CDR1 as SGHVS and CDR2 as FNYEAQ. This CDR3 comprises 15 residues. Trimming cost V 2 bases and J 7 bases, with 12 bases left between them. CDR3 DNA: TGTGCCAGCAGCTTACAGGCCGGGGGAAATTCACCCCTCCACTTT. Amino acid sequence: CASSLQAGGNSPLHF.

This clone has more than one count but fewer than ten. V usage is TRBV21-1 and J usage is TRBJ2-6; the D call of TRBD2 is as the table states it, not checked on the DNA. TRBV21-1 is a pseudogene locus. The CDR3 loop spans 19 amino acids. For the CDR3, the DNA is TGTGCCAGCAGCAATCTTCTAGCGGCTTTATGCTCTGGGGCCAACGTCCTGACTTTC. Translation gives CASSNLLAALCSGANVLTF.

This clone was observed a handful of times. The chain employs TRBV29-1 and TRBJ1-1, with D perhaps matching TRBD1 (5 bases). Germline values: CDR1 SQVTM, CDR2 ANQGSEA. The CDR3 loop spans 13 amino acids. V was shortened by 6 bases and J by 3 bases, with 14 bases between the two germline ends. The chain's CDR3 is CSVSSRGDTEAFF. CDR3 bases: TGCAGCGTATCCTCGAGAGGGGACACTGAAGCTTTCTTT.

The chain combines TRBV5-4 with TRBJ2-7; D remains unclear. V lost 0 bases and J lost 6, with 13 bases in between. Per germline, CDR1 SGHNT and CDR2 YYREEE (reference sequence). The length of the CDR3 is 14 residues. The CDR3 sequence: CASSLELASLEQYF. In nucleotides, the CDR3 is TGTGCCAGCAGCTTGGAGTTAGCTTCCCTCGAGCAGTACTTC. Full variable domain (remainder filled in from reference TRBV5-4 and TRBJ2-7): ETGVTQSPTHLIKTRGQQVTLRCSSQSGHNTVSWYQQALGQGPQFIFQYYREEENGRGNFPPRFSGLQFPNYSSELNVNALELDDSALYLCASSLELASLEQYFGPGTRLTVT.

This clone has more than one count but fewer than ten. CDR3 nucleotides: TGCAGCGTTGCCCCCAGCGGAGACTACGAGCAGTACTTC. It translates to CSVAPSGDYEQYF. This chain connects TRBV29-1 to TRBJ2-7, with a weak D call TRBD2 (5 bases). The CDR3 sequence is 13 residues long. Trimming took 4 bases from V and 3 from J, leaving 13 bases between them. In germline, CDR1 is SQVTM, CDR2 ANQGSEA.

Remarks on this clone: A read error may account for a junction end that differs from germline. J is TRBJ1-3 and V is TRBV15; D remains unclear. The CDR3 is 13 amino acids. The V gene's germline CDR1 is LNHNV and CDR2 YYDKDF (reference sequence). The CDR3 protein is CATSRDRLGPYIF. CDR3 sequence (DNA): TGTGCCACCAGCAGAGACCGCCTTGGGCCCTATATTTTT.

A remark on this clone: In the same sample, other DNA sequences code for this CDR3. The rearrangement uses TRBV10-3 and TRBJ2-1, with 7 positions matching TRBD2. The germline gives CDR1 ENHRY, CDR2 SYGVKD. The CDR3 has 14 amino acids. V was clipped by 4 bases and J by 3 bases; unmatched bases: 3. The chain's CDR3 is CAISASGGYNEQFF. The CDR3 coding sequence is TGTGCCATCAGTGCTAGCGGAGGCTACAATGAGCAGTTCTTC.

This clone was observed a handful of times. The V and J genes are TRBV7-2 and TRBJ2-5; D may be TRBD2 (6 bases). Germline-derived CDR1 and CDR2 are SGHTA and FQGNSA. This CDR3 is built from 16 residues. V was clipped by 1 base and J by 7 bases, with 19 bases between them. The CDR3 DNA reads TGTGCCAGCAGCTTAGTCGGCTCCGGGACTCCAAGGACCCAGTACTTC. Protein product: CASSLVGSGTPRTQYF.

This clone was picked up a small number of times. This specimen includes other DNA sequences encoding the same CDR3. The V gene is TRBV7-2, the J gene TRBJ2-5, with TRBD1 as a possible D gene (5 bases). The germline V and J ends were trimmed by 3 bases and 2 bases, with 7 bases remaining between them. In germline, CDR1 is SGHTA, CDR2 FQGNSA. The length of the CDR3 is 13 residues. The CDR3 DNA is TGTGCCAGCAGCTTGGGGCCTCAAGAGACCCAGTACTTC. This gives the protein CASSLGPQETQYF.

The V and J genes are TRBV6-6 and TRBJ2-1; TRBD2 matches at 12 bases. In germline, CDR1 is MNHNY, CDR2 SVGAGI (reference sequence). Trimming cost V 5 bases and J 4 bases; bases outside gene matches: 6. The CDR3 extends over 16 amino acids. The CDR3 is CASSRDTSGGYNEQFF. In nucleotides, the CDR3 is TGTGCCAGCAGTAGGGATACTAGCGGGGGGTACAATGAGCAGTTCTTC.

The chain uses TRBV15 and TRBJ1-2; D is uncertain. Germline lookup yields CDR1 LNHNV and CDR2 YYDKDF (reference sequence). Trimming took off 4 bases at V and 0 bases at J, with 3 bases between the two ends. This CDR3 is 12 amino acids long. Written as DNA, the CDR3 is TGTGCCACCAGCATCGCTAACTATGGCTACACCTTC. Protein: CATSIANYGYTF.

This clone was detected only a few times. This rearrangement joins TRBV29-1 to TRBJ2-1; D is tentatively TRBD1 or TRBD2 (5 bases each). CDR3 length: 14 amino acids. Trimming took 4 bases from V and 0 from J, leaving 10 bases between them. Germline loops: CDR1 SQVTM, CDR2 ANQGSEA. The CDR3 reads CSVGDPSSYNEQFF. CDR3 sequence (DNA): TGCAGCGTTGGGGACCCGAGCTCCTACAATGAGCAGTTCTTC.

This clone was seen a few times. This specimen includes other DNA sequences encoding the same CDR3. The chain links TRBV30 to TRBJ1-1; no firm D call. This CDR3 contains 13 residues. Trimming stripped 0 bases from V and 1 base from J, with 6 bases between. Germline CDR1 and CDR2: GTSNPN and SVGIG (reference sequence). The CDR3 here is CAWSVERNTEAFF. The CDR3 DNA reads TGTGCCTGGAGTGTGGAGAGGAACACTGAAGCTTTCTTT.

This clone was seen only a few times. This chain joins TRBV7-3 and TRBJ1-2; D is unclear. The CDR3 totals 14 residues. Germline CDR1 is SGHTA and CDR2 is FQGTGA. Deletions cut 7 bases from V and 8 bases from J, with 20 bases between. CDR3 bases: TGTGCCAGCACCCGACCGGGGAGTGGCTGGGGCTACACCTTC. This gives the protein CASTRPGSGWGYTF.

This clone was observed a few times. Other DNA sequences within the sample encode an identical CDR3. The chain recombines TRBV5-1 with TRBJ2-3, with TRBD2 identical over 10 bases. Trimming at V came to 5 bases and at J to 1 base, leaving 4 bases not matched to a gene. This CDR3 has 15 residues. Germline V gene sequence: CDR1 SGHRS, CDR2 YFSETQ. The CDR3 coding sequence is TGCGCCAGCAGTTTCGGACTAGCGGGCACAGATACGCAGTATTTT. It specifies CASSFGLAGTDTQYF.

The chain is built from TRBV2 and TRBJ1-4, with D perhaps TRBD1 (5 bases). Trimming shortened V by 7 bases and J by 2 bases, and 17 bases separated the two germline ends. The CDR3 spans 16 residues. In germline, CDR1 is SNHLY, CDR2 FYNNEI. The CDR3 DNA reads TGTGCCAGCAACACACAGGTTAAGGTTACTAATGAAAAACTGTTTTTT. This gives the protein CASNTQVKVTNEKLFF.

The V call is TRBV6-5, the J call TRBJ1-5; D not resolved. The CDR3 has 14 amino acids. V lost 0 bases, J lost 4 bases, and 7 bases lay in between. CDR1 MNHEY and CDR2 SVGAGI come from the germline V gene. CDR3: CASSYSTGNQPQHF. The CDR3 nucleotides are TGTGCCAGCAGTTACTCGACGGGGAATCAGCCCCAGCATTTT.

A single count supports this clone. This chain joins TRBV7-2 and TRBJ2-7; 10 bases fit TRBD1. Germline CDR1 SGHTA, CDR2 FQGNSA. V shed 4 bases, J shed 5 bases, and the junction held 5 bases outside the gene matches. The CDR3 length is 14 residues. The CDR3 region is CASSSDRGTDEQYF. The CDR3 nucleotides read TGTGCCAGCAGCTCGGACAGGGGGACTGACGAGCAGTACTTC.

This clone was observed a few times. This sequence joins TRBV7-2 and TRBJ2-4; maybe TRBD1 (5 bases). Germline V gene lookup returns CDR1 SGHTA and CDR2 FQGNSA. V was shortened by 0 bases and J by 5 bases, with 5 bases between the two germline ends. The CDR3 is 13 amino acids. The CDR3 bases are TGTGCCAGCAGCTTAGCGGGGCAAAACATTCAGTACTTC. Its translation: CASSLAGQNIQYF.

The genes are TRBV28 and TRBJ1-3; D gene unclear. The V and J ends lost 7 bases and 0 bases respectively, with 7 bases between them. Germline V gives CDR1 MDHEN, CDR2 SYDVKM. The CDR3 is 13 amino acids. CDR3 region: CASINLSGNTIYF. CDR3 nucleotides: TGTGCCAGCATCAACCTCTCTGGAAACACCATATATTTT.

This clone was detected only a few times. This sample also contains other DNA sequences that code for the same CDR3. The chain employs TRBV6-5 and TRBJ1-1, with D possibly TRBD1 on 6 matching bases. CDR3 length equals 13 residues. CDR1 MNHEY and CDR2 SVGAGI come from the germline V gene. V was cut by 5 bases and J by 0 bases, with 7 bases left in between. CDR3 protein: CASSRGMNTEAFF. CDR3 DNA: TGTGCCAGCAGTAGGGGGATGAACACTGAAGCTTTCTTT.